Here is one TCR beta chain with its context. Its antigen is as yet unknown. These data come from a study of OX40 agonist ivuxolimab in advanced cancers. General observations from the study: Expansion of clones was among the lowest in partial responders at 0.1-3.0 mg/kg. Nonresponders included some who also had low normalized T-cell clonal expansion.

TCRdb keeps only in-frame clones here, not all; method: immunoSEQ multiplex PCR. In the table there are 100,000 or so clones, 90% of which are singletons. Prior autoimmune disease or systemic immunosuppression barred patients. V lost 6 bases to trimming and J lost 7 bases; unmatched junction nucleotides: 7. The CDR3 totals 14 residues. Germline CDR1 SGHTA, CDR2 FQGTGA. The chain recombines TRBV7-3 with TRBJ2-5; 11 bases are shared with TRBD2. Sequencing used CD4+ or CD8+ T cells sorted from blood, obtained in a trial of the OX40 agonist ivuxolimab. This receptor was identified in an adult with an advanced solid tumor such as melanoma, head and neck, liver or kidney cancer. CDR3 amino acids: CASSPLGTSGTQYF. The CDR3 DNA is TGTGCCAGCAGTCCTCTGGGGACTAGCGGGACCCAGTACTTC. The entire variable domain, with the rest obtained from reference TRBV7-3 and TRBJ2-5, is as follows: GAGVSQTPSNKVTEKGKYVELRCDPISGHTALYWYRQSLGQGPEFLIYFQGTGAADDSGLPNDRFFAVRPEGSVSTLKIQRTERGDSAVYLCASSPLGTSGTQYFGPGTRLLVL.